This T cell receptor beta chain came from a study of blood T cell repertoires in COVID-19. Note on this clone: Other nucleotide sequences from this sample produce the same CDR3.

Original analysis: Amplification with reference gene primers provided the estimates of nucleated cell counts. TCRdb's table, derived via immunoSEQ multiplex PCR, lists solely in-frame clones and lacks some. D and trimming come from the DNA, and the V and J calls and clone size come from that table. Of 130,000 to 150,000 clones detected, more than 75% appear once; the ten largest clones hold about 4%. CDR3 length: 12 residues. The V gene's germline CDR1 is SGDLS and CDR2 YYNGEE. Trimming shortened V by 0 bases and J by 9 bases, and 7 bases separated the two germline ends. The source material was peripheral blood. This clonotype originated in a man aged 55 to 70 with acute or convalescent COVID-19. The gene calls are TRBV9 and TRBJ2-1; possible D gene TRBD2, 6 bases. CDR3 amino acids: CASSVAGVEQFF. Written as DNA, the CDR3 is TGTGCCAGCAGCGTAGCGGGAGTTGAGCAGTTCTTC.